The next 28 T cell receptor beta chains were all read from a single sample in a study of early stage breast cancer tumors. Profiling relied on immunoSEQ multiplex PCR, and the TCRdb table lists in-frame clones only, not all of them. The sample shows just over 50,000 clones, over 75% of them seen only once. The sample taken for sequencing was blood. The receptor source for this set is a person in their 40s with breast cancer.

This chain links TRBV25-1 with TRBJ2-3, with D possibly TRBD2 on 6 matching bases. Germline lookup yields CDR1 MGHDK and CDR2 SYGVNS. The CDR3 has 14 residues. Trimming left V 5 bases short and J 3 bases short, with 12 bases between. CDR3: CASSSGGPTDTQYF. DNA of the CDR3: TGTGCCAGCAGTTCCGGAGGGCCGACAGATACGCAGTATTTT.

The chain joins TRBV11-2 to TRBJ2-7; 8 nucleotides line up with TRBD2. Germline V lookup: CDR1 SGHAT, CDR2 FQNNGV. The CDR3 totals 15 residues. Trimming took 1 base from V and 4 from J; bases not matched to a gene: 6. DNA of the CDR3: TGTGCCAGCAGCTTAGCGCCTGGCGGGGGGTACGAGCAGTACTTC. Translating gives CASSLAPGGGYEQYF.

V usage is TRBV5-1 and J usage is TRBJ1-5; D possibly corresponds to TRBD1 (6 bases). Trimming left V 4 bases short and J 6 bases short, with 14 bases between. The germline V gene encodes CDR1 SGHRS and CDR2 YFSETQ. The CDR3 has 14 amino acids. The CDR3 protein is CASSPRGSGQPQHF. In nucleotides, the CDR3 is TGCGCCAGCAGCCCTAGGGGGTCTGGTCAGCCCCAGCATTTT. The full variable domain, with the rest looked up from reference TRBV5-1 and TRBJ1-5, is KAGVTQTPRYLIKTRGQQVTLSCSPISGHRSVSWYQQTPGQGLQFLFEYFSETQRNKGNFPGRFSGRQFSNSRSEMNVSTLELGDSALYLCASSPRGSGQPQHFGDGTRLSIL.

V is TRBV30 and J is TRBJ2-2; TRBD2 is a possible D gene (5 bases). The CDR3 extends over 15 amino acids. From germline, CDR1 is GTSNPN and CDR2 SVGIG (reference sequence). Deletions cut 3 bases from V and 3 bases from J, with 14 bases between. CDR3 sequence reads: CAWRVLDSDTGELFF. CDR3 in DNA: TGTGCCTGGAGGGTCCTGGACTCCGACACCGGGGAGCTGTTTTTT.

The chain has TRBV10-3 and TRBJ1-1; D ambiguous. Germline lookup yields CDR1 ENHRY and CDR2 SYGVKD. Trimming pared 6 bases from V and 3 bases from J, leaving 5 bases between. This CDR3 comprises 11 residues. Here the CDR3 reads CAIRRDTEAFF. The CDR3 bases are TGTGCCATCAGGAGGGACACTGAAGCTTTCTTT.

The chain joins TRBV27 to TRBJ2-5; 10 bases map to TRBD2. Per the germline V gene, CDR1 is MNHEY and CDR2 is SMNVEV (reference sequence). Trimming at V came to 3 bases and at J to 4 bases, leaving 8 bases not matched to a gene. The CDR3 loop spans 16 amino acids. CDR3 DNA: TGTGCCAGCAGTTTGCTTAAGCGGGAGGGTTCAGAGACCCAGTACTTC. Protein sequence: CASSLLKREGSETQYF.

This chain uses TRBV6-6 with TRBJ1-2; D gene unclear. V was clipped by 4 bases and J by 4 bases, with 10 bases between them. The CDR3 contains 13 residues. In germline, CDR1 is MNHNY, CDR2 SVGAGI (reference sequence). CDR3 coding DNA: TGTGCCAGCAGTTGGGTAGGAGGCTATGGCTACACCTTC. Translated, it gives CASSWVGGYGYTF.

This clone was observed a few times. This chain uses TRBV19 with TRBJ2-7; TRBD2 agrees at 12 bases. CDR1 is LNHDA and CDR2 is SQIVND in the germline V gene (reference sequence). There are 14 residues in the CDR3. V trimming: 6 bases; J trimming: 0 bases; junction bases outside the gene matches: 0. The CDR3 protein is CASRTSGSSYEQYF. CDR3 coding DNA: TGTGCCAGTAGGACTAGCGGGAGCTCCTACGAGCAGTACTTC.

The V and J genes are TRBV7-9 and TRBJ2-7; D gene unclear. Looked up from germline, CDR1 is SEHNR and CDR2 is FQNEAQ (reference sequence). Trimming stripped 5 bases from V and 2 bases from J, with 13 bases between. This CDR3 is built from 14 residues. The CDR3, as DNA: TGTGCCAGCAGCCCCCCGTTCCCCCCCTACGAGCAGTACTTC. Its translation: CASSPPFPPYEQYF.

Here the CDR3 reads CASSQDTASVSTDTQYF. The CDR3 coding sequence is TGTGCCAGCAGCCAAGATACGGCTAGCGTCAGCACAGATACGCAGTATTTT. The V call is TRBV14, the J call TRBJ2-3; a weak D match, TRBD2 (6 bases). Trimming removed 0 bases from V and 0 bases from J, with 13 bases in between. CDR3 length equals 17 residues. The germline gives CDR1 SGHDN, CDR2 FVKESK.

This sequence joins TRBV6-1 and TRBJ2-3; tentatively, D is TRBD1 or TRBD2 (5 bases each). Trimming took 2 bases from V and 4 from J, leaving 7 bases between them. This CDR3 contains 13 residues. The germline V gene encodes CDR1 MNHNS and CDR2 SASEGT. CDR3 region: CASSELGADTQYF. The CDR3 DNA reads TGTGCCAGCAGTGAACTGGGGGCAGATACGCAGTATTTT.

This rearrangement joins TRBV5-6 to TRBJ1-5; D remains ambiguous. The V end was cut by 2 bases, the J end by 2 bases, with 8 bases between. The CDR3 is 14 amino acids. The germline V gene encodes CDR1 SGHDT and CDR2 YYEEEE. CDR3 coding DNA: TGTGCCAGCAGCTTCTCCCGTGGCAATCAGCCCCAGCATTTT. This gives the protein CASSFSRGNQPQHF.

The count of this clone is one. The V gene is TRBV11-3, the J gene TRBJ2-1; weak D call: TRBD2 (6 bases). V lost 5 bases to trimming and J lost 5 bases, with 10 bases between them. Germline V gene sequence: CDR1 SGHNT, CDR2 YENEEA. CDR3 length equals 13 residues. CDR3 nucleotides: TGTGCCAGCAGCCTCCGACTAGACAATGAGCAGTTCTTC. It is translated as CASSLRLDNEQFF.

This CDR3 reads CASSLPSGRGLHGYTF. DNA for the CDR3: TGTGCCAGCAGCCTCCCCTCGGGCAGGGGGCTACATGGCTACACCTTC. This rearrangement joins TRBV11-2 to TRBJ1-2; TRBD1 matches at 8 bases. V lost 5 bases to trimming and J lost 6 bases; unmatched junction nucleotides: 14. Germline V gives CDR1 SGHAT, CDR2 FQNNGV. The length of the CDR3 is 16 residues.

The chain employs TRBV2 and TRBJ1-1, with 7 nucleotides matching TRBD1. V was clipped by 7 bases and J by 0 bases; unmatched bases: 5. Germline V gene lookup returns CDR1 SNHLY and CDR2 FYNNEI. This CDR3 is built from 14 residues. CDR3 amino acids: CASTVGQLNTEAFF. The CDR3 region has the DNA TGTGCCAGCACCGTGGGACAGTTGAACACTGAAGCTTTCTTT.

V usage is TRBV5-1 and J usage is TRBJ1-2; D remains ambiguous. With 4 bases removed from V and 6 bases from J, the gap between germline ends came to 13 bases. Germline loops: CDR1 SGHRS, CDR2 YFSETQ. The CDR3 consists of 13 residues. The chain's CDR3 is CASSPAGQNGYTF. CDR3 nucleotides: TGCGCCAGCAGCCCGGCGGGTCAGAATGGCTACACCTTC. The variable domain in full, completed from reference TRBV5-1 and TRBJ1-2, reads KAGVTQTPRYLIKTRGQQVTLSCSPISGHRSVSWYQQTPGQGLQFLFEYFSETQRNKGNFPGRFSGRQFSNSRSEMNVSTLELGDSALYLCASSPAGQNGYTFGSGTRLTVV.

On this clone itself: Germline and junction disagree at one end, which may indicate a read error. This chain joins TRBV19 and TRBJ2-4; maybe TRBD2 (5 bases). The CDR3 covers 13 residues. Germline V lookup: CDR1 LNHDA, CDR2 SQIVND (reference sequence). In nucleotides, the CDR3 is TGTGCCAGTAGTGGGCTAGCCGAAAACATTCAGTACTTC. Translation: CASSGLAENIQYF.

This chain links TRBV2 with TRBJ2-7; the D gene is possibly TRBD1 (6 bases). Germline CDR1 SNHLY, CDR2 FYNNEI. V lost 5 bases to trimming and J lost 3 bases, with 14 bases between them. The CDR3 has 14 residues. CDR3 nucleotide sequence: TGTGCCAGCAGTCTATCCCAGGGGTACTACGAGCAGTACTTC. Translated, it gives CASSLSQGYYEQYF.

The V gene is TRBV30, the J gene TRBJ2-3; 7 nucleotides agree with TRBD2. Germline V gene data show CDR1 as GTSNPN and CDR2 as SVGIG (reference sequence). This CDR3 is 12 amino acids long. With 3 bases clipped from V and 7 bases from J, the junction kept 4 bases outside the gene matches. The CDR3 spells CAWRSSGHTQYF. DNA for the CDR3: TGTGCCTGGAGATCTAGCGGCCATACGCAGTATTTT.

In this sample, this clone turned up a few times. The J gene is TRBJ1-2, the V gene TRBV6-1; D call uncertain. The CDR3 is made up of 15 amino acids. The germline V gene has CDR1 MNHNS and CDR2 SASEGT. Trimming removed 6 bases from V and 2 bases from J, with 16 bases in between. The CDR3 sequence: CASSFTPRTNYGYTF. In DNA, the CDR3 is TGTGCCAGCAGCTTTACACCCCGCACCAACTATGGCTACACCTTC.

The V and J genes are TRBV11-2 and TRBJ2-5; 8 bases fit TRBD2. This CDR3 has 14 residues. Germline-derived CDR1 and CDR2 are SGHAT and FQNNGV. The trim removed 1 base at V and 4 bases at J, leaving 2 bases unmatched. The DNA for the CDR3 is TGTGCCAGCAGCTTAGTTGGACTAGCAGAGACCCAGTACTTC. Protein sequence: CASSLVGLAETQYF. The whole variable domain, filled in from reference TRBV11-2 and TRBJ2-5, reads EAGVAQSPRYKIIEKRQSVAFWCNPISGHATLYWYQQILGQGPKLLIQFQNNGVVDDSQLPKDRFSAERLKGVDSTLKIQPAKLEDSAVYLCASSLVGLAETQYFGPGTRLLVL.

The chain uses TRBV6-6 and TRBJ2-7; TRBD2 aligns across 10 bases. J was trimmed by 0 bases and V by 7 bases; bases with no gene match: 9. Germline-derived CDR1 and CDR2 are MNHNY and SVGAGI (reference sequence). This CDR3 is 16 amino acids long. The DNA for the CDR3 is TGTGCCAGCATGAGACTAGCGGGCCTAAGCTCCTACGAGCAGTACTTC. It translates to CASMRLAGLSSYEQYF.

This rearrangement joins TRBV6-5 to TRBJ1-3; the match to TRBD1 covers 9 bases. Germline loops: CDR1 MNHEY, CDR2 SVGAGI. CDR3 size: 15 residues. J was trimmed by 4 bases and V by 2 bases; bases with no gene match: 3. CDR3 sequence reads: CASSYAGTGGNTIYF. In nucleotides, the CDR3 is TGTGCCAGCAGTTACGCCGGGACAGGGGGAAACACCATATATTTT.

This clone is deemed medium-sized. V and J are TRBV4-1 and TRBJ2-1; 9 bases are shared with TRBD1. The CDR3 has 15 amino acids. V shed 1 base and J 6 bases; nucleotides not matched to a gene: 4. Germline V gene lookup returns CDR1 MGHRA and CDR2 YSYEKL. CDR3 region: CASSQVGTGSNEQFF. The CDR3 coding sequence is TGCGCCAGCAGCCAAGTCGGGACAGGGAGCAATGAGCAGTTCTTC.

This clone came up a few times. The V call is TRBV27, the J call TRBJ1-2; 8 nucleotides agree with TRBD1. CDR1 and CDR2 (germline): MNHEY, SMNVEV (reference sequence). The ends lost 6 bases at V and 2 bases at J; junction bases unmatched: 8. This CDR3 has 15 residues. Written as DNA, the CDR3 is TGTGCCAGCAGGAAAACCGGGACAGGCAACTATGGCTACACCTTC. Protein sequence: CASRKTGTGNYGYTF.

The table lists this clone with a few counts. The CDR3 is CASSEGAWGAGQPQHF. The CDR3 DNA sequence: TGTGCCAGCAGTGAAGGTGCTTGGGGAGCGGGTCAGCCCCAGCATTTT. This chain uses TRBV6-1 with TRBJ1-5; D is ambiguous. There are 16 residues in the CDR3. V was pared by 1 base and J by 6 bases, with 16 bases between. Germline V gene data show CDR1 as MNHNS and CDR2 as SASEGT.

The V call is TRBV10-3, the J call TRBJ2-7; either TRBD1 or TRBD2 may supply D (5 bases each). The CDR3 loop spans 16 amino acids. Germline CDR1 is ENHRY and CDR2 is SYGVKD. The V end was cut by 6 bases, the J end by 2 bases, with 20 bases between. CDR3 amino acids: CAIRNRDRGTPYEQYF. The CDR3 DNA sequence: TGTGCCATCAGGAACCGGGACCGAGGAACTCCCTACGAGCAGTACTTC.

The chain recombines TRBV6-6 with TRBJ2-1, with D unresolved. V was shortened by 1 base and J by 10 bases, with 8 bases between the two germline ends. The germline CDR1 and CDR2 sequences are MNHNY and SVGAGI (reference sequence). The length of the CDR3 is 12 residues. This CDR3 reads CASSYFPGEQFF. The CDR3 coding sequence is TGTGCCAGCAGTTACTTCCCCGGAGAGCAGTTCTTC.